This TCR beta chain was captured in a study of CD8+CD57+ T cells in acquired aplastic anemia. General study results and limits: A significant difference in CD8+ Simpson's diversity between patients and controls was not found.

This clonotype was counted between two and nine times. Its antigen is not known. A much larger clone lies one base from this, so it may be a read error. No conserved phenylalanine or tryptophan is present at the end of the CDR3, so a read error is the likely explanation. The template used for profiling TCR beta VDJ and CDR3 was genomic DNA. One entry per CDR3 protein results from TCRdb running MiXCR on the reads. The sample has approximately 300,000 distinct CDR3 sequences, 56% seen once. In germline, CDR1 is SGHRS, CDR2 YFSETQ. The CDR3 runs 13 residues. The V gene lost 4 bases and the J gene lost 7 bases, with 13 bases spanning the gap. Sequencing involved patients with CD8+CD57+ cell expansion previously shown by flow cytometry.

Sequenced: sorted CD4+, CD8+, or CD8+CD57+ T cells (not recorded which) from PBMCs. The sequence came from a human donor with aplastic anemia. The chain uses TRBV5-1 and TRBJ2-3, with D perhaps matching TRBD1 or TRBD2 (5 bases each). CDR3: CASSVGTAYTQYI. CDR3 nucleotide sequence: TGCGCCAGCAGCGTCGGGACCGCTTATACGCAGTATATT.